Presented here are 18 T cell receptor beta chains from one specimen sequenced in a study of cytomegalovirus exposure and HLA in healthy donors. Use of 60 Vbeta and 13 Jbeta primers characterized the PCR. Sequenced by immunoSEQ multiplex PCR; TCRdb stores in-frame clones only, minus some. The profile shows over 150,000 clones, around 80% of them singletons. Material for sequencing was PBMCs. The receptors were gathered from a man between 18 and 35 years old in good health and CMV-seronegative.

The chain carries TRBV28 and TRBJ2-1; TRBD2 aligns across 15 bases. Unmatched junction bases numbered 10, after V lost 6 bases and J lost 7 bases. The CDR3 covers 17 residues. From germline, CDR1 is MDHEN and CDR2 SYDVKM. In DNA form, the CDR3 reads TGTGCCAGCAGAGATGGGACTAGCGGGAGGTTGCCTAATGAGCAGTTCTTC. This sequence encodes CASRDGTSGRLPNEQFF.

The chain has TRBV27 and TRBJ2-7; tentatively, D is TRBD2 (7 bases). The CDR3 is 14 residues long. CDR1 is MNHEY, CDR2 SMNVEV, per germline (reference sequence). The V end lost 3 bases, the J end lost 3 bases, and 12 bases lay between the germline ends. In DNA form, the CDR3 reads TGTGCCAGCAGTTTTGCGGGGGCGGACTACGAGCAGTACTTC. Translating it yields CASSFAGADYEQYF.

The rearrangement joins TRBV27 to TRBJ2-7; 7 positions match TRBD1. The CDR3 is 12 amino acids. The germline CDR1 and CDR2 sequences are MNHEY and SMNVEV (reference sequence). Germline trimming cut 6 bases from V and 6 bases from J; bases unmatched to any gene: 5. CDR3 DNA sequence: TGTGCCAGCAGGCCGAGACAGGGCGAGCAGTACTTC. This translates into CASRPRQGEQYF.

CDR3 sequence: CAWGQGAGVDEQFF. CDR3 nucleotide sequence: TGTGCCTGGGGACAGGGCGCGGGTGTCGATGAGCAGTTCTTC. The chain links TRBV30 to TRBJ2-1; the match to TRBD1 covers 8 bases. The CDR3 contains 14 residues. With 5 bases clipped from V and 8 bases from J, the junction kept 11 bases outside the gene matches. The germline CDR1 and CDR2 sequences are GTSNPN and SVGIG (reference sequence).

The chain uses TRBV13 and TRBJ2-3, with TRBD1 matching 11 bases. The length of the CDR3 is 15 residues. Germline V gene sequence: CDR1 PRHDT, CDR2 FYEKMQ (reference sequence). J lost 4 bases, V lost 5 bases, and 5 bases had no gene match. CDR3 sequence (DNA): TGTGCCAGCAGCCCGCGGACAGGGGGCGCAGATACGCAGTATTTT. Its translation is CASSPRTGGADTQYF.

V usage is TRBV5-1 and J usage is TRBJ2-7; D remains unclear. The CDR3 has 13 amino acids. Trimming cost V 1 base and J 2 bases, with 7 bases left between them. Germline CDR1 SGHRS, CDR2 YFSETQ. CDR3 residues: CASSLYNPYEQYF. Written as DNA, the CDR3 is TGCGCCAGCAGCTTGTACAACCCCTACGAGCAGTACTTC.

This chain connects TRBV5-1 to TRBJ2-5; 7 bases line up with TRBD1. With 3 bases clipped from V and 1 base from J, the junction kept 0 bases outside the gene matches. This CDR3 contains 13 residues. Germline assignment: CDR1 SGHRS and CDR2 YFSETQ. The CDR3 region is CASSWDSQETQYF. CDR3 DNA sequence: TGCGCCAGCAGCTGGGACAGCCAAGAGACCCAGTACTTC.

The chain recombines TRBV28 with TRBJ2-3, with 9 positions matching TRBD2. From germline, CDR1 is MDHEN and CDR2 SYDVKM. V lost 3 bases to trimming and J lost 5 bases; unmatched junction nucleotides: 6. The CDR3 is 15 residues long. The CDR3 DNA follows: TGTGCCAGCAGTTTCGAGCGGGAGGATCTAGATACGCAGTATTTT. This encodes CASSFEREDLDTQYF.

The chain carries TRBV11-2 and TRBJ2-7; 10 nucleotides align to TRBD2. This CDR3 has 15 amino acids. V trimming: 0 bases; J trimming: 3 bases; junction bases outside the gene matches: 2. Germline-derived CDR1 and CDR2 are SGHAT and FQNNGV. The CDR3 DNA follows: TGTGCCAGCAGCTTAGATATAGCGGGAGGCTACGAGCAGTACTTC. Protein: CASSLDIAGGYEQYF.

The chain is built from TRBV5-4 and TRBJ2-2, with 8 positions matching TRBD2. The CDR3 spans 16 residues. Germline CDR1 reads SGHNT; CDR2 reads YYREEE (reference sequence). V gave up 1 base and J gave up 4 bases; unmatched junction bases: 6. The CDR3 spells CASSLRSGVSTGELFF. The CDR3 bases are TGTGCCAGCAGCTTGCGTAGCGGGGTGAGCACCGGGGAGCTGTTTTTT. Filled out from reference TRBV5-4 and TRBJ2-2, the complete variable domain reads ETGVTQSPTHLIKTRGQQVTLRCSSQSGHNTVSWYQQALGQGPQFIFQYYREEENGRGNFPPRFSGLQFPNYSSELNVNALELDDSALYLCASSLRSGVSTGELFFGEGSRLTVL.

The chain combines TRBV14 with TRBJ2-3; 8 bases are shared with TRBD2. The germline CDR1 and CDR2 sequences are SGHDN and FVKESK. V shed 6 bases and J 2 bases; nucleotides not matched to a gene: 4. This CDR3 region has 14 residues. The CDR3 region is CASRKAGATDTQYF. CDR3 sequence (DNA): TGTGCCAGCAGGAAAGCGGGGGCCACAGATACGCAGTATTTT.

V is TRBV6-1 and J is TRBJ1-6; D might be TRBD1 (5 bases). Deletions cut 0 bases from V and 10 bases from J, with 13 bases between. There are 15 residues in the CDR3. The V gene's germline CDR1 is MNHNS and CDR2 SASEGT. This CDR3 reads CASSEAQGAYSPLHF. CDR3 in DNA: TGTGCCAGCAGTGAAGCGCAAGGGGCTTACTCACCCCTCCACTTT.

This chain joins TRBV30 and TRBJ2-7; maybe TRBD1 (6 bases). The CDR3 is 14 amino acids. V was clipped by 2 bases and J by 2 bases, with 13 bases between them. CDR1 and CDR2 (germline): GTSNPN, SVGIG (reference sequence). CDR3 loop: CAWSTGIGPYEQYF. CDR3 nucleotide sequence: TGTGCCTGGAGTACAGGGATCGGCCCCTACGAGCAGTACTTC.

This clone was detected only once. CDR3 DNA sequence: TGTGCCAGCACCCGGGACAATCAGCCCCAGCATTTT. This sequence encodes CASTRDNQPQHF. V usage is TRBV2 and J usage is TRBJ1-5, with no clear D. Trimming took 7 bases from V and 3 from J, leaving 7 bases between them. The V gene's germline CDR1 is SNHLY and CDR2 FYNNEI. The CDR3 has 12 amino acids.

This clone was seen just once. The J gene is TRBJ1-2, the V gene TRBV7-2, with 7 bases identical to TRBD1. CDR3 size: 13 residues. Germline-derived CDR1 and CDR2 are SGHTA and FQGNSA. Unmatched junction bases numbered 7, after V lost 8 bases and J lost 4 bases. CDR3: CASGLPGGYGYTF. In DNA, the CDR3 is TGTGCCAGCGGTCTTCCAGGGGGCTATGGCTACACCTTC.

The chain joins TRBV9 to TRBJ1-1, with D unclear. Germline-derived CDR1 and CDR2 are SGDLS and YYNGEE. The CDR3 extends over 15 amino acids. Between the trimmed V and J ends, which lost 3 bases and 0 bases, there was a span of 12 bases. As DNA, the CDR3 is TGTGCCAGCAGCGGCAGATCCTTAATGAACACTGAAGCTTTCTTT. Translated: CASSGRSLMNTEAFF.

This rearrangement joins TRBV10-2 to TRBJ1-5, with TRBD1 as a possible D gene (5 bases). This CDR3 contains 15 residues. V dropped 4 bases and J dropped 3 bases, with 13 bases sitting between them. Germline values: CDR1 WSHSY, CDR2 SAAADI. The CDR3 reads CASSGAGVINQPQHF. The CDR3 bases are TGCGCCAGCAGTGGGGCGGGGGTGATCAATCAGCCCCAGCATTTT.

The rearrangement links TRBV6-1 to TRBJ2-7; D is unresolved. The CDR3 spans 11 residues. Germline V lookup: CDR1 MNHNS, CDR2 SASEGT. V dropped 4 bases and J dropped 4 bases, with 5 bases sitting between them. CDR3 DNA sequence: TGTGCCAGCAGTGCCGTATACGAGCAGTACTTC. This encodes CASSAVYEQYF.